This TCR beta chain was obtained from a study of Tregs in tolerant kidney transplant recipients. General study findings and limits: Validation in larger populations is needed because few patients were studied. For some patients, primers changed over time, blocking nucleotide-level comparison. No direct test of biological reproducibility was done here. Tolerant patients' donor-specific Tregs expanded beyond overall Tregs, suggesting antigen-driven growth.

Points on this clone: Its matching antigen is unknown. Other DNA sequences in this sample translate to the same CDR3.

V was cut by 8 bases and J by 3 bases, with 17 bases left in between. This CDR3 is 14 amino acids long. Germline-derived CDR1 and CDR2 are MNHEY and SVGAGI. TCRdb's copy holds only in-frame clones and misses some; the assay was immunoSEQ multiplex PCR. The sample lists roughly 66,000 clones, just under 95% occurring once. The genes are TRBV6-5 and TRBJ2-7; maybe TRBD1 (6 bases). The starting material was CD8+ T cells from blood, obtained before the transplant. The sequence came from a human donor who received a combined kidney and bone marrow transplant. CDR3 in amino acids: CASGPGQGFYEQYF. CDR3 coding DNA: TGTGCCAGCGGCCCCGGGCAGGGGTTCTACGAGCAGTACTTC.